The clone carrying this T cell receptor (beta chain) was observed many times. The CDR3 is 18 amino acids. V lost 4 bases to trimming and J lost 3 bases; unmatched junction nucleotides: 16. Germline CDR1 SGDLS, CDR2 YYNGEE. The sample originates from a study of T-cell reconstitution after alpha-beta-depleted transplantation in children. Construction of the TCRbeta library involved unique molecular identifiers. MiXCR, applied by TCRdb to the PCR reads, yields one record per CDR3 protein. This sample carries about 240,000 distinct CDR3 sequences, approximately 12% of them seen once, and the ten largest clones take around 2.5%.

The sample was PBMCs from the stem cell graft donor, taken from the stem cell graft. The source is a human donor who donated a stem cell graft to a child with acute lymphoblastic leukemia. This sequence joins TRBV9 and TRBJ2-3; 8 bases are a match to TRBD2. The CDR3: CASSPASGFEWGTDTQYF. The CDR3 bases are TGTGCCAGCAGCCCCGCTAGCGGGTTTGAGTGGGGAACAGATACGCAGTATTTT.